This passage covers 14 T cell receptor beta chains from one sample sequenced in a study of control samples from healthy donors and cancer patients. The data were produced by immunoSEQ multiplex PCR, yet TCRdb's version contains in-frame clones alone and is incomplete. Among under 90,000 clones, roughly 92% were seen once, and the ten largest hold almost 6%. Source material: blood. These receptors were collected from a woman aged 60-70 years in good health.

V and J are TRBV2 and TRBJ1-3; TRBD1 matches 7 bases. This CDR3 spans 17 amino acids. After removal of 4 bases from V and 3 bases from J, the junction contained 12 bases not matched to a gene. Germline loops: CDR1 SNHLY, CDR2 FYNNEI. In DNA form, the CDR3 reads TGTGCCAGCAGTGGGGGGGACAGAAAAAACCTTGGAAACACCATATATTTT. It yields the protein CASSGGDRKNLGNTIYF.

The gene calls are TRBV5-6 and TRBJ2-7; 8 positions agree with TRBD2. V lost 5 bases and J lost 2; bases outside the gene matches: 21. The CDR3 covers 19 residues. Per germline, CDR1 SGHDT and CDR2 YYEEEE. This CDR3 reads CASRHSLVFAGGATYEQYF. CDR3 bases: TGTGCCAGCAGGCACTCATTGGTCTTTGCGGGAGGAGCTACCTACGAGCAGTACTTC.

This chain uses TRBV10-3 with TRBJ1-6, with unresolved D. V was cut by 0 bases and J by 11 bases, with 8 bases left in between. This CDR3 is 13 amino acids long. Per the germline V gene, CDR1 is ENHRY and CDR2 is SYGVKD. The CDR3 reads CAISESTNPPLHF. CDR3 in DNA: TGTGCCATCAGTGAGTCGACGAATCCACCCCTCCACTTT.

This chain connects TRBV18 to TRBJ2-3; tentative D call: TRBD2 (6 bases). Trimming stripped 0 bases from V and 4 bases from J, with 11 bases between. Germline V gives CDR1 KGHSH, CDR2 LQKENI. This CDR3 is built from 15 residues. This CDR3 reads CASSPPAGRADTQYF. DNA of the CDR3: TGTGCCAGCTCACCACCGGCGGGACGGGCAGATACGCAGTATTTT.

The V call is TRBV7-2, the J call TRBJ2-2; weak D call: TRBD2 (5 bases). This CDR3 is 16 amino acids long. The germline V and J ends were trimmed by 1 base and 1 base, with 10 bases remaining between them. Germline loops: CDR1 SGHTA, CDR2 FQGNSA. CDR3 loop: CASSLDSGMNTGELFF. The CDR3, as DNA: TGTGCCAGCAGCTTAGATTCGGGGATGAACACCGGGGAGCTGTTTTTT.

The genes are TRBV9 and TRBJ1-4, with TRBD1 matching 9 bases. CDR3 length equals 14 residues. Germline V gene lookup returns CDR1 SGDLS and CDR2 YYNGEE. Trimming at V came to 3 bases and at J to 8 bases, leaving 5 bases not matched to a gene. The CDR3 nucleotides read TGTGCCAGCAGCGCGGACAGGGGAAGGGAAAAACTGTTTTTT. Residues: CASSADRGREKLFF. Together with reference TRBV9 and TRBJ1-4, the CDR3 gives the full variable domain: DSGVTQTPKHLITATGQRVTLRCSPRSGDLSVYWYQQSLDQGLQFLIQYYNGEERAKGNILERFSAQQFPDLHSELNLSSLELGDSALYFCASSADRGREKLFFGSGTQLSVL.

The chain employs TRBV2 and TRBJ1-5; TRBD1 matches at 10 bases. CDR1 and CDR2 from the germline V gene are SNHLY and FYNNEI. The V gene end was trimmed by 7 bases and the J gene end by 4 bases; junction bases not matched to a gene: 7. The CDR3 runs to 15 residues. The CDR3 nucleotides are TGTGCCAGCATGGCGGGACAGGGGCTGAATCAGCCCCAGCATTTT. Translated: CASMAGQGLNQPQHF. The full variable domain, its missing parts supplied by reference TRBV2 and TRBJ1-5, is EPEVTQTPSHQVTQMGQEVILRCVPISNHLYFYWYRQILGQKVEFLVSFYNNEISEKSEIFDDQFSVERPDGSNFTLKIRSTKLEDSAMYFCASMAGQGLNQPQHFGDGTRLSIL.

The chain is built from TRBV7-9 and TRBJ1-4, with 9 bases that match TRBD1. The CDR3 is made up of 14 amino acids. Germline CDR1 and CDR2: SEHNR and FQNEAQ (reference sequence). V trimming: 5 bases; J trimming: 5 bases; junction bases outside the gene matches: 3. The CDR3 coding sequence is TGTGCCAGCAGCAAGGGACAGGGAAATGAAAAACTGTTTTTT. Amino acid sequence: CASSKGQGNEKLFF.

The chain recombines TRBV7-2 with TRBJ1-2; 11 bases align to TRBD1. CDR1 is SGHTA and CDR2 is FQGNSA in the germline V gene. This CDR3 has 17 amino acids. V trimming: 0 bases; J trimming: 7 bases; junction bases outside the gene matches: 10. CDR3 in amino acids: CASSLAVGGQGAGGYTF. In DNA form, the CDR3 reads TGTGCCAGCAGCTTAGCGGTAGGAGGACAGGGGGCCGGTGGCTACACCTTC.

This chain connects TRBV28 to TRBJ2-7; D unclear. The germline V and J ends were trimmed by 3 bases and 0 bases, with 9 bases remaining between them. The CDR3 has 14 residues. CDR1 is MDHEN and CDR2 is SYDVKM in the germline V gene. CDR3: CASSFAGSSYEQYF. The CDR3 DNA follows: TGTGCCAGCAGTTTCGCAGGCTCCTCCTACGAGCAGTACTTC.

The chain recombines TRBV5-4 with TRBJ2-1, with 9 bases matching TRBD2. CDR1 SGHNT and CDR2 YYREEE come from the germline V gene (reference sequence). The length of the CDR3 is 15 residues. The V segment lost 2 bases and the J segment 7 bases; nucleotides outside the gene matches: 7. CDR3 amino acids: CASSFQAGGVNEQFF. Here the CDR3 DNA reads TGTGCCAGCAGCTTTCAAGCGGGAGGTGTTAATGAGCAGTTCTTC.

This sequence joins TRBV28 and TRBJ2-7; a weak D match, TRBD1 (5 bases). Trimming removed 4 bases at V and 9 bases at J, with 10 bases between. CDR1 is MDHEN, CDR2 SYDVKM, per germline. The length of the CDR3 is 11 residues. The chain's CDR3 is CASSSRVRQYF. In nucleotides, the CDR3 is TGTGCCAGCAGTTCCAGGGTAAGGCAGTACTTC. Supplemented by reference TRBV28 and TRBJ2-7, the full variable domain reads DVKVTQSSRYLVKRTGEKVFLECVQDMDHENMFWYRQDPGLGLRLIYFSYDVKMKEKGDIPEGYSVSREKKERFSLILESASTNQTSMYLCASSSRVRQYFGPGTRLTVT.

The J gene is TRBJ1-2, the V gene TRBV6-2 or TRBV6-3; maybe TRBD1 (6 bases). CDR1 MNHEY and CDR2 SVGEGT come from the germline V gene. The CDR3 is made up of 11 amino acids. V was trimmed by 2 bases and J by 8 bases, leaving 6 bases between them. The CDR3 DNA reads TGTGCCAGCAGTTACCAGGGGGGCTACACCTTC. Its translation is CASSYQGGYTF.

This clone was counted once. This sequence joins TRBV24-1 and TRBJ2-2, with 9 nucleotides matching TRBD1. V shed 6 bases and J 7 bases; nucleotides not matched to a gene: 5. The CDR3 extends over 14 amino acids. Looked up from germline, CDR1 is KGHDR and CDR2 is SFDVKD. DNA for the CDR3: TGTGCCACCAGTCGGGACAGGGAGGACGGGGAGCTGTTTTTT. This encodes CATSRDREDGELFF.